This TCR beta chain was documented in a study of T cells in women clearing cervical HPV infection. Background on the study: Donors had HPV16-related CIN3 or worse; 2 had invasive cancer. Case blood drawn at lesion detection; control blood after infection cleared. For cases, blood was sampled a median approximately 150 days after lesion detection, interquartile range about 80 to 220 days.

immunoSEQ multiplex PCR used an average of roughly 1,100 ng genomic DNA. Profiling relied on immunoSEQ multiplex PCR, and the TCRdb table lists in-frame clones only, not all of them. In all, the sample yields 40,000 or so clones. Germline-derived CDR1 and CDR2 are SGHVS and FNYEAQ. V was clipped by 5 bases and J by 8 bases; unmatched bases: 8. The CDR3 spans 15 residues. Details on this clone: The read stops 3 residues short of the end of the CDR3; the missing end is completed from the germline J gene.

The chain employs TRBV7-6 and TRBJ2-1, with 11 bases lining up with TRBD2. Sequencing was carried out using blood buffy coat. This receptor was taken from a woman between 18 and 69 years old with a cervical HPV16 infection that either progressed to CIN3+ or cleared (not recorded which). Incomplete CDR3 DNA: TGTGCCAGCAGCCCCATAGCGGGAGGGCCCCATGAG. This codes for CASSPIAGGPHE. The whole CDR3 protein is CASSPIAGGPHEQFF.